The subject of this entry is one T cell receptor beta chain. Which antigen it targets is not known. No quality values exist for individual bases; no much larger clone is one base distant. The immunoSEQ Assay, a bias-controlled multiplex PCR, was used to amplify TCRbeta CDR3 regions from genomic DNA. Turning to the authors' computational methods: Within the assay, amplification of reference gene primers was used to estimate how many nucleated cells each sample contained. To quantify the absolute abundance of each unique TCRbeta CDR3 rearrangement, sequence reads were collapsed and filtered. For each sample, productive Simpson clonality was calculated by taking the square root of Simpson's diversity index across productive rearrangements. The immuneACCESS repertoire file appears here via TCRdb, limited to in-frame rearrangements. These files lack a portion of the clones; in checked studies, under half of the deficit traces to unresolved V genes, and the cause of the others is not known. The DNA gave D and trimming, while V, J and clone size come from that table. The sample has fewer than 250,000 clones on record, over 75% of them singletons. The ten largest account for about 9.3% of the sample.

This sample is part of a study of blood T cell repertoires in COVID-19 (dated by TCRdb to 2019 to 2021). The study in broad terms: Samples from collaborators originated in the United States, Italy and Spain and spanned both the acute and convalescent phases of COVID-19. The prospective study material was composed of cDNA or gDNA derived from T cells, B-cell-depleted T cells, or PBMCs. The dataset comprised deeply sampled blood TCRbeta repertoires from subjects exposed to, actively infected with, or recovered from COVID-19. The repertoires were released in a freely available public database intended as a resource for research on the immune response to SARS-CoV-2. The samples were drawn from the first 160 participants of the ongoing ImmuneRACE study and from roughly 1,300 subjects provided by 6 global collaborators. The sample metadata nearly always contained a de-identified subject ID, COVID-19 status, age in years and sex. Where HLA class I and class II types were available, the types were taken from metadata supplied by the sample provider, not from assay-based typing. Here is what the overall study found, with its caveats: How much clinical and demographic metadata was included differed by source and by participant, and the metadata was provided uncurated.

Enrolling through a virtual design, the prospective study's participants ranged in age from roughly 18 to 89 years and lived across roughly 24 United States geographic areas. In the prospective study, cohorts were assigned on the basis of participant-reported clinical history obtained from a screening survey and a study questionnaire. Each participant in the prospective study had whole blood, serum and a nasopharyngeal or oropharyngeal swab collected by mobile phlebotomists. Additional blood draws and questionnaires over an approximately two-month period could optionally be provided by prospective study participants. Before DNA extraction, blood samples from the prospective study were shipped at room temperature or frozen. V loses 7 bases at its end and J loses 0 bases; junction bases beyond the gene matches: 6. The CDR3 starts with the cysteine, ends with the phenylalanine, and has 15 residues. This entry keeps only the CDR3 DNA: 45 bases, framed from base 1. Per the germline V gene, SGDLS is the CDR1 and YYNGEE is the CDR2.

The TCR originated in a woman in her fifties or sixties with acute COVID-19. The source material was PBMCs or T cells enriched from blood (not recorded which). The rearrangement joined TRBV9 to TRBJ2-3; TRBD2 matches 9 bases in the middle. The CDR3 region: CASGSGGASTDTQYF. Here is the DNA: TGTGCCAGCGGTAGCGGGGGAGCTAGCACAGATACGCAGTATTTT.